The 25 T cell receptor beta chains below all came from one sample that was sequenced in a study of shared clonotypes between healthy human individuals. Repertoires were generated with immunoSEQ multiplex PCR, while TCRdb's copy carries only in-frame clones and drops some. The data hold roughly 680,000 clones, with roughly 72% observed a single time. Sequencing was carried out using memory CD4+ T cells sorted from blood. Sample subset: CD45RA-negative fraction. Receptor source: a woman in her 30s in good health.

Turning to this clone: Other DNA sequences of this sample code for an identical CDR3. The CDR3, as DNA: TGTGCCAGCTCACCACCGGGACAGGTATACAATGAGCAGTTCTTC. This sequence encodes CASSPPGQVYNEQFF. V is TRBV18 and J is TRBJ2-1; 8 bases are a match to TRBD1. CDR3 length equals 15 residues. The germline CDR1 and CDR2 sequences are KGHSH and LQKENI. J gave up 4 bases and V 0 bases, and 2 bases lay outside the gene matches.

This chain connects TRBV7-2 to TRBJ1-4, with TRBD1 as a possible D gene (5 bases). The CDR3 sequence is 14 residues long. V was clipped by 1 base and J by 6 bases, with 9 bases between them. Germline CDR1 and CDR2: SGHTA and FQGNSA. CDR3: CASSLEAGDEKLFF. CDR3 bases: TGTGCCAGCAGCTTAGAGGCGGGGGATGAAAAACTGTTTTTT.

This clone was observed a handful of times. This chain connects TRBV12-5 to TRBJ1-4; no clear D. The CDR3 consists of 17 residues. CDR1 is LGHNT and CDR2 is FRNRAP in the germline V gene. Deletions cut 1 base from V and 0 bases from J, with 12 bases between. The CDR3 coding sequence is TGTGCTAGTGGTTTGGGAGTCTACCGTGCAACTAATGAAAAACTGTTTTTT. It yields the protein CASGLGVYRATNEKLFF. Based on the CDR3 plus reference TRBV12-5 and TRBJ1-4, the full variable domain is DARVTQTPRHKVTEMGQEVTMRCQPILGHNTVFWYRQTMMQGLELLAYFRNRAPLDDSGMPKDRFSAEMPDATLATLKIQPSEPRDSAVYFCASGLGVYRATNEKLFFGSGTQLSVL.

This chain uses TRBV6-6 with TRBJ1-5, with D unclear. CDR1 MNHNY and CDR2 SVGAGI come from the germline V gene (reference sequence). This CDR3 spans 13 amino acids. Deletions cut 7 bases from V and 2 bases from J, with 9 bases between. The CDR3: CASTSSRNQPQHF. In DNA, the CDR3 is TGTGCCAGCACCAGCAGTCGCAATCAGCCCCAGCATTTT.

CDR3 protein: CASRDGHYEQYF. In DNA form, the CDR3 reads TGTGCCAGTAGAGACGGGCACTACGAGCAGTACTTC. The V call is TRBV30, the J call TRBJ2-7; D is unclear. This CDR3 is 12 amino acids long. Germline assignment: CDR1 GTSNPN and CDR2 SVGIG (reference sequence). The germline V and J ends were trimmed by 8 bases and 3 bases, with 14 bases remaining between them. Full variable domain (rest looked up from reference TRBV30 and TRBJ2-7): SQTIHQWPATLVQPVGSPLSLECTVEGTSNPNLYWYRQAAGRGLQLLFYSVGIGQISSEVPQNLSASRPQDRQFILSSKKLLLSDSGFYLCASRDGHYEQYFGPGTRLTVT.

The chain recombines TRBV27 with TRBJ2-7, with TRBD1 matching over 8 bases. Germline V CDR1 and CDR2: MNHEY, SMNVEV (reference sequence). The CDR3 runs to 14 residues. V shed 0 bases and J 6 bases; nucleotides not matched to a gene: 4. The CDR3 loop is CASSLSQGAREQYF. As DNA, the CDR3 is TGTGCCAGCAGTTTATCGCAGGGGGCGCGCGAGCAGTACTTC.

This chain's CDR3 is CASSLGAAVSGNTIYF. The CDR3 nucleotides are TGTGCCAGCAGCTTAGGGGCGGCCGTCTCTGGAAACACCATATATTTT. J is TRBJ1-3 and V is TRBV7-9; D uncertain. This CDR3 spans 16 amino acids. Trimming cost V 1 base and J 0 bases, with 10 bases left between them. Germline V gene sequence: CDR1 SEHNR, CDR2 FQNEAQ (reference sequence).

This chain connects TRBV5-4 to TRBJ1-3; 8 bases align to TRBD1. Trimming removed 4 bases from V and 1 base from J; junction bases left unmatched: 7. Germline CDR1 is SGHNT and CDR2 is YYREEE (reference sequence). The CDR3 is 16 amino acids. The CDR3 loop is CASSTGDRGSGNTIYF. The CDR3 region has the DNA TGTGCCAGCAGCACGGGCGACAGGGGATCTGGAAACACCATATATTTT.

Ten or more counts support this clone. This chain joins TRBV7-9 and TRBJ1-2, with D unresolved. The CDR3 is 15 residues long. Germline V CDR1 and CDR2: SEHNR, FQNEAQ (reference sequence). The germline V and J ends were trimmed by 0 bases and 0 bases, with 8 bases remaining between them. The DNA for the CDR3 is TGTGCCAGCAGCTTAGCGCTTTCGGCTAACTATGGCTACACCTTC. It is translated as CASSLALSANYGYTF.

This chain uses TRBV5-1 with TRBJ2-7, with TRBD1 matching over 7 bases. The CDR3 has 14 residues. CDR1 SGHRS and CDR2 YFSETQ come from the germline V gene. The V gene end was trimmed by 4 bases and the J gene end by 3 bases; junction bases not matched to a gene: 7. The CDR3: CASSAPGTDYEQYF. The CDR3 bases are TGCGCCAGCAGCGCCCCCGGGACAGACTACGAGCAGTACTTC.

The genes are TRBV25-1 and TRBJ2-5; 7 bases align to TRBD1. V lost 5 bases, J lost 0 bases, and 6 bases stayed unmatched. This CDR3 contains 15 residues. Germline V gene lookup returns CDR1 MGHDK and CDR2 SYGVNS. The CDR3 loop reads CASSPIDRDQETQYF. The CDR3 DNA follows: TGTGCCAGCAGTCCCATCGACAGGGACCAAGAGACCCAGTACTTC.

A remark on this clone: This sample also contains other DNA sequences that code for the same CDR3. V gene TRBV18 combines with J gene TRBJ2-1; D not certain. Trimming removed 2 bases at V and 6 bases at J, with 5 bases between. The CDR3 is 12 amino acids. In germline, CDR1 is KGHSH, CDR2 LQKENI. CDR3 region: CASSPLGNEQFF. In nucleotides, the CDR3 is TGTGCCAGCTCACCATTAGGCAATGAGCAGTTCTTC.

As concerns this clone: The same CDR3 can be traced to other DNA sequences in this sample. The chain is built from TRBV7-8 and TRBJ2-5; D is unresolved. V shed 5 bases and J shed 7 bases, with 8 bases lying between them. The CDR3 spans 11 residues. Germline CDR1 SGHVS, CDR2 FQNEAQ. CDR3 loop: CASSPTGTQYF. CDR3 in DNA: TGTGCCAGCAGCCCTACGGGGACCCAGTACTTC.

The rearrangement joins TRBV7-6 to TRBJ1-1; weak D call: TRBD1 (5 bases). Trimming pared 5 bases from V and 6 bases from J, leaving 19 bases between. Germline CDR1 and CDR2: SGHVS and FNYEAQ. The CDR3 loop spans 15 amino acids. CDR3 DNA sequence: TGTGCCAGCAGCCCTCGCGGCGGGGCGCGAGCTGAAGCTTTCTTT. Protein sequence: CASSPRGGARAEAFF.

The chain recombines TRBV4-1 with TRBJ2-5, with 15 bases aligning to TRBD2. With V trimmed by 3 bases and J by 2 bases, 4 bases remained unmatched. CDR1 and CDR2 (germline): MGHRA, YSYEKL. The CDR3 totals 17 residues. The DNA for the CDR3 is TGCGCCAGCAGCCAGGGACTAGCGGGAGGACAACAAGAGACCCAGTACTTC. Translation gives CASSQGLAGGQQETQYF.

CDR3 bases: TGTGCCAGCAGCTTGGAAACTAGCGGGAGGGTTGGTGAGCAGTTCTTC. It translates to CASSLETSGRVGEQFF. The chain is built from TRBV5-4 and TRBJ2-1, with 13 bases aligning to TRBD2. This CDR3 region has 16 residues. The germline gives CDR1 SGHNT, CDR2 YYREEE (reference sequence). V dropped 0 bases and J dropped 9; count of bases not matched to a gene: 6.

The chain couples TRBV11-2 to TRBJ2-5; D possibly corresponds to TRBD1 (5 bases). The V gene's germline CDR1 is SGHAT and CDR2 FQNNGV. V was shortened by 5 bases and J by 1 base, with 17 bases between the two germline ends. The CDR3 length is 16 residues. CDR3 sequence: CASSQLLGVGQETQYF. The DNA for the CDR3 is TGTGCCAGCAGCCAGCTTTTAGGGGTCGGCCAAGAGACCCAGTACTTC.

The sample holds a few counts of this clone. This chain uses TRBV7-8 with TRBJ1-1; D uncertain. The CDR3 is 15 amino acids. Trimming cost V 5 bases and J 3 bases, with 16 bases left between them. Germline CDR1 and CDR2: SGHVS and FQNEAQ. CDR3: CASSPNIGEDTEAFF. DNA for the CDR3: TGTGCCAGCAGCCCGAACATCGGGGAGGACACTGAAGCTTTCTTT.

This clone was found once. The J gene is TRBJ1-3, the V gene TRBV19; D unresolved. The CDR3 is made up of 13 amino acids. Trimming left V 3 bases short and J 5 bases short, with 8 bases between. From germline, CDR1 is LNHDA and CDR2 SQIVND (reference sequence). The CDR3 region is CASSMPDRNTIYF. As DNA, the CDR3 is TGTGCCAGTAGTATGCCAGATCGAAACACCATATATTTT.

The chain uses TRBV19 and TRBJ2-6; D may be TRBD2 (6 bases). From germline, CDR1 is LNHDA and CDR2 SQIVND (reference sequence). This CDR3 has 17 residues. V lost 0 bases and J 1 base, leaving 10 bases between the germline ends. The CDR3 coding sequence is TGTGCCAGTAGTATAGATCCAGGGAGGTCTGGGGCCAACGTCCTGACTTTC. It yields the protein CASSIDPGRSGANVLTF.

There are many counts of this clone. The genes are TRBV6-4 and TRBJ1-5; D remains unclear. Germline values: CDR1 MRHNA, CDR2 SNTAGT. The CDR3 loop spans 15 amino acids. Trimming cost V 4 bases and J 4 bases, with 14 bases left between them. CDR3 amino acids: CASSVNGEENQPQHF. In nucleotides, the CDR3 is TGTGCCAGCAGTGTGAACGGGGAAGAGAATCAGCCCCAGCATTTT.

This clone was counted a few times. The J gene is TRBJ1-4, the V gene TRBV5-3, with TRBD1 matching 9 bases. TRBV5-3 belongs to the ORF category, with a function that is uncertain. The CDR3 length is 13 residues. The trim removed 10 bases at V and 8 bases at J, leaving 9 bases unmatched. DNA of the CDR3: TGTGCCGGGCATAGGGACAGGGTGGAAAAACTGTTTTTT. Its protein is CAGHRDRVEKLFF.

CDR3 in amino acids: CASSPTGPYTGELFF. CDR3 nucleotide sequence: TGCGCCAGCAGCCCAACAGGACCCTACACCGGGGAGCTGTTTTTT. This chain uses TRBV5-1 with TRBJ2-2; possibly TRBD1 for D (5 bases). The germline gives CDR1 SGHRS, CDR2 YFSETQ. V was pared by 4 bases and J by 3 bases, with 13 bases between. This CDR3 region has 15 residues.

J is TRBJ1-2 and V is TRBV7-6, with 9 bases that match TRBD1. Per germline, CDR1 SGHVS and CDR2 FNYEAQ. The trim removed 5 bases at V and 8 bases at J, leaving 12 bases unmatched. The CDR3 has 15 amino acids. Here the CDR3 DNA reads TGTGCCAGCAGCCTCCCGGGACAGGGTATTCGGGGCTACACCTTC. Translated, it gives CASSLPGQGIRGYTF.

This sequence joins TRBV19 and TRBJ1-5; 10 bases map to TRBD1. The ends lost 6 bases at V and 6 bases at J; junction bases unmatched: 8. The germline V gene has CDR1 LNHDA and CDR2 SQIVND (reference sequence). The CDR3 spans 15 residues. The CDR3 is CASRDGQGGVQPQHF. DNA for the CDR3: TGTGCCAGTAGGGACGGACAGGGGGGGGTTCAGCCCCAGCATTTT. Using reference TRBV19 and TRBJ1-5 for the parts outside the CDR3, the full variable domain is DGGITQSPKYLFRKEGQNVTLSCEQNLNHDAMYWYRQDPGQGLRLIYYSQIVNDFQKGDIAEGYSVSREKKESFPLTVTSAQKNPTAFYLCASRDGQGGVQPQHFGDGTRLSIL.